This T cell receptor beta chain was documented in a study of T cells in women clearing cervical HPV infection. Study at large: Case blood drawn at lesion detection; control blood after infection cleared. Only a few women had HLA typing results available. Findings and limits, study-wide: Associations may precede or follow infection; HPV-specific or memory T cells were not isolated. T-cell numbers per sample were unknown and may explain richness differences.

As for this clone: Its target is unknown. The observed sequence ends 3 residues before the CDR3 terminus, with the missing tail filled in from the germline J gene.

The data were produced by immunoSEQ multiplex PCR, yet TCRdb's version contains in-frame clones alone and is incomplete. The listing records 15,000 to 20,000 clones. Germline V CDR1 and CDR2: SNHLY, FYNNEI. The CDR3 is 15 residues long. The TCR was taken from a woman aged 18 to 75 with a cervical HPV16 infection that either progressed to CIN3+ or cleared (not recorded which). The rearrangement links TRBV2 to TRBJ2-3; 9 bases align to TRBD2. Source material: blood buffy coat. The sequenced part of the CDR3 DNA is TGTGCCAGCGGGAGGGCTAGCGGGGCCCTTTGGACG. Translated: CASGRASGALWT. The complete CDR3 reads CASGRASGALWTQYF.